The present T cell receptor (beta chain) was sequenced within a study of T cell clones after liver transplantation. At the level of the study: Draws occurred before transplant, before withdrawal, and after complete or failed withdrawal.

This CDR3 region has 14 residues. V lost 3 bases, J lost 10 bases, and 18 bases lay in between. Germline V gene data show CDR1 as LNHDA and CDR2 as SQIVND (reference sequence). Sequenced by immunoSEQ multiplex PCR; TCRdb stores in-frame clones only, minus some. The data hold about 68,000 clones, with almost 95% observed a single time. The TCR sequence derives from a human patient who received a liver transplant. Some T cells may possibly be graft donor cells. Sequenced here: CD4+ T cells from blood, sampled about 27 months after liver transplant. The chain recombines TRBV19 with TRBJ1-1, with D unresolved. The CDR3 nucleotides read TGTGCCAGTAGTATTTATCCGATTACGGGAGGAGCTTTCTTT. Translation gives CASSIYPITGGAFF.